A selection of T cell receptor beta chains follows, all from one sample in a study of vaccination effects on CD4 cells after COVID-19. These receptors have no identified antigens. Generated by immunoSEQ multiplex PCR, the TCRdb table keeps only in-frame clones and is missing some. The sample shows 13,000 to 15,000 clones, 76% of them seen only once. Here the sequenced sample was CD4+ T cells from PBMCs cultured with HCoV-NL63 spike peptides, taken after COVID-19 vaccination. Source of these receptors: a human donor who had a prior SARS-CoV-2 infection. CDR3s include the opening cysteine and the closing phenylalanine or tryptophan.

CASSPSAGYNEQFF,TRBV7-6,TRBJ2-1
CAIKPDWRSYEQYF,TRBV10-3,TRBJ2-7
CASGLTASIPEAFF,TRBV12-5,TRBJ1-1
CASSGGQGARNTIYF,TRBV11-2,TRBJ1-3
CATSFGTSGNTIYF,TRBV15,TRBJ1-3
CASLLGGGGSSYNEQFF,TRBV5-1,TRBJ2-1
CASSFGVWETYNEQFF,TRBV5-6,TRBJ2-1
CASSQIRDSVYGYTF,TRBV4-1,TRBJ1-2
CAGRGYEQYF,TRBV21-1,TRBJ2-7
CASARDRVFTDTQYF,TRBV10-3,TRBJ2-3
CASSQAANGGQETQYF,TRBV5-4,TRBJ2-5
CASSVGNSNYGYTF,TRBV9,TRBJ1-2
CASSLARLAGGETQYF,TRBV5-1,TRBJ2-5
CAIRTETYEQYF,TRBV10-3,TRBJ2-7
CATRPAPQETQYF,TRBV5-1,TRBJ2-5
CASSSSFLSYEQYF,TRBV7-9,TRBJ2-7
CASKPGQGGGYTF,TRBV6-5,TRBJ1-2
CASSRDSQSYEQYF,TRBV7-3,TRBJ2-7
CATSREGLAGGNEQFF,TRBV15,TRBJ2-1
CASSEASLAGEETQYF,TRBV6-1,TRBJ2-5
CAWSLGGWGGYTF,TRBV30,TRBJ1-2
CASRARDRLSGELFF,TRBV3-1/TRBV3-2,TRBJ2-2
CASSQDTSGGSQYF,TRBV3-1/TRBV3-2,TRBJ2-7
CASRVTGAGGYTF,TRBV19,TRBJ1-2
CASSRPGTVGNTIYF,TRBV28,TRBJ1-3
CASSSGLAGAYNEQFF,TRBV5-4,TRBJ2-1
CASSIWDRGAGETQYF,TRBV19,TRBJ2-5
CASSQGRGARNQPQHF,TRBV4-1,TRBJ1-5
CASSPQGFYGYTF,TRBV19,TRBJ1-2
CASSFLAGIGNEQFF,TRBV7-2,TRBJ2-1
CTSSLHRGDEQYF,TRBV1,TRBJ2-7
CASRPGTYNEQFF,TRBV6-5,TRBJ2-1
CASRDDPTLDEQFF,TRBV19,TRBJ2-1
CASSVSGGYTDTQYF,TRBV9,TRBJ2-3
CASSRQTSGRANNEQFF,TRBV27,TRBJ2-1
CASSLSKQGDTEAFF,TRBV5-4,TRBJ1-1
CASSPDRWHEQYF,TRBV6-6,TRBJ2-7
CASSYSNRVWETQYF,TRBV6-2/TRBV6-3,TRBJ2-5
CASSRQSSSGNTIYF,TRBV6-5,TRBJ1-3
CASSLQGAFYEQYF,TRBV19,TRBJ2-7
CAWSPKGKVYHYEQYF,TRBV30,TRBJ2-7
CSARRSEQFF,TRBV20-1,TRBJ2-1
CSVAYRGLGNTIYF,TRBV29-1,TRBJ1-3
CASSLVGHGYTF,TRBV7-2,TRBJ1-2
CASSYSGASQYF,TRBV12-3/TRBV12-4,TRBJ2-5
CASRAGTGSGNTIYF,TRBV10-2,TRBJ1-3
CASSQTPNYGYTF,TRBV5-6,TRBJ1-2
CASSPRQVGGETQYF,TRBV2,TRBJ2-5
CASSLGQGAKSEQYF,TRBV7-6,TRBJ2-7
CASSDSAGGYNEQFF,TRBV6-4,TRBJ2-1
CASSAGQSEAFF,TRBV7-9,TRBJ1-1